Listed below are T cell receptor beta chains from one sample, sequenced in a study of blood T cell repertoires in COVID-19. Method: immunoSEQ multiplex PCR; TCRdb's copy keeps in-frame clones and lacks some. The table records hundreds of thousands of clones, approximately 87% of them present only once. The sequenced sample was peripheral blood. The source of these receptors is a woman in her 70s with active or convalescent COVID-19. Both conserved end residues are part of each CDR3. A D gene is named only where the DNA matches it firmly. Expanded clones are given a class, and other clones once, few, many or no size at all.

J gene: TRBJ1-5
V gene: TRBV6-1
clone size: -
D gene: -
CDR3 DNA: TGTGCCAGCAGTGAACAGGGAGGGGGGCCCCAGCATTTT
CDR3 protein: CASSEQGGGPQHF

J gene: TRBJ1-2
V gene: TRBV5-1
clone size: -
D gene: TRBD1
CDR3 DNA: TGCGCCAGCAGAGGACAGGGGGCCGCTGGCTACACCTTC
CDR3 protein: CASRGQGAAGYTF

J gene: TRBJ1-2
V gene: TRBV14
clone size: few
D gene: -
CDR3 DNA: TGTGCCAGCAGCCCAGGGTCGATTACGAACTATGGCTACACCTTC
CDR3 protein: CASSPGSITNYGYTF

J gene: TRBJ2-1
V gene: TRBV5-1
clone size: -
D gene: -
CDR3 DNA: TGCGCCAGCAGCTTGGGGCCCCCACAGGGCGACGTCTACAATGAGCAGTTCTTC
CDR3 protein: CASSLGPPQGDVYNEQFF

J gene: TRBJ1-2
V gene: TRBV18
clone size: -
D gene: TRBD1
CDR3 DNA: TGTGCCAGCTCACCCACAGGGGGATATGGCTACACCTTC
CDR3 protein: CASSPTGGYGYTF

J gene: TRBJ2-1
V gene: TRBV5-1
clone size: -
D gene: TRBD2
CDR3 DNA: TGCGCCAGCGGGGGACTAGCGGGGTCAAGCTCCTACAATGAGCAGTTCTTC
CDR3 protein: CASGGLAGSSSYNEQFF

J gene: TRBJ2-7
V gene: TRBV29-1
clone size: -
D gene: -
CDR3 DNA: TGCAGCGTAGTTCAACCGGGCTACGAGCAGTACTTC
CDR3 protein: CSVVQPGYEQYF

J gene: TRBJ2-7
V gene: TRBV7-9
clone size: -
D gene: TRBD1
CDR3 DNA: TGTGCCAGCAGCACGGGACAGAACTCCTACGAGCAGTACTTC
CDR3 protein: CASSTGQNSYEQYF

J gene: TRBJ1-2
V gene: TRBV14
clone size: -
D gene: TRBD1
CDR3 DNA: TGTGCCAGCAGCAAAGGGACAGAAGGTTATGGCTACACCTTC
CDR3 protein: CASSKGTEGYGYTF

J gene: TRBJ2-5
V gene: TRBV7-2
clone size: -
D gene: -
CDR3 DNA: TGTGCCAGCAGCTACCAACAGGGTCAAGAGACCCAGTACTTC
CDR3 protein: CASSYQQGQETQYF

J gene: TRBJ1-2
V gene: TRBV2
clone size: -
D gene: TRBD1
CDR3 DNA: TGTGCCAGCAGTGCTCAATTGACAGGGGCAGTCGGCTATGGCTACACCTTC
CDR3 protein: CASSAQLTGAVGYGYTF

J gene: TRBJ2-7
V gene: TRBV16
clone size: -
D gene: -
CDR3 DNA: TGTGCCAGCAGCCTATCACCCGGGGGTACCGAGCAGTACTTC
CDR3 protein: CASSLSPGGTEQYF

J gene: TRBJ1-1
V gene: TRBV19
clone size: once
D gene: -
CDR3 DNA: TGTGCCAGTAGTCATACCGGAGGGGGGGCTGAAGCTTTCTTT
CDR3 protein: CASSHTGGGAEAFF

J gene: TRBJ2-7
V gene: TRBV2
clone size: -
D gene: TRBD2
CDR3 DNA: TGTGCCAGCAGTGAAGAGCGGGGGACCTACGAGCAGTACTTC
CDR3 protein: CASSEERGTYEQYF

J gene: TRBJ1-5
V gene: TRBV30
clone size: -
D gene: TRBD1
CDR3 DNA: TGTGCCTGGGCCGGGACAGGGTCTCAGCCCCAGCATTTT
CDR3 protein: CAWAGTGSQPQHF

J gene: TRBJ2-3
V gene: TRBV24-1
clone size: -
D gene: -
CDR3 DNA: TGTGCCACCAGTGAACACGACGGGTCCACAGATACGCAGTATTTT
CDR3 protein: CATSEHDGSTDTQYF

J gene: TRBJ1-2
V gene: TRBV6-5
clone size: -
D gene: -
CDR3 DNA: TGTGCCAGCAGTTACTCGAGGCAGCCGTCGAGCTATGGCTACACCTTC
CDR3 protein: CASSYSRQPSSYGYTF

J gene: TRBJ2-2
V gene: TRBV21-1
clone size: -
D gene: -
CDR3 DNA: TGTGCCATCCCCTACAATTCGGGGGGCCTAGCGGGGAACACCGGGGAGCTGTTTTTT
CDR3 protein: CAIPYNSGGLAGNTGELFF

J gene: TRBJ1-3
V gene: TRBV5-6
clone size: -
D gene: TRBD1
CDR3 DNA: TGTGCCAGCAGTTCTCAAGGTAGGGGGCCTGGAAACACCATATATTTT
CDR3 protein: CASSSQGRGPGNTIYF

J gene: TRBJ1-2
V gene: TRBV5-1
clone size: -
D gene: -
CDR3 DNA: TGCGCCAGCAGCTCGAGGACAGCCGCCTATGGCTACACCTTC
CDR3 protein: CASSSRTAAYGYTF

J gene: TRBJ2-3
V gene: TRBV2
clone size: -
D gene: -
CDR3 DNA: TGTGCCAGCAGCCCCGGCAGGGACACAGATACGCAGTATTTT
CDR3 protein: CASSPGRDTDTQYF

J gene: TRBJ2-7
V gene: TRBV19
clone size: -
D gene: TRBD1
CDR3 DNA: TGTGCCAGTAGTGACCCTGGGACAGGGCCAACCTACGAGCAGTACTTC
CDR3 protein: CASSDPGTGPTYEQYF

J gene: TRBJ1-5
V gene: TRBV19
clone size: -
D gene: -
CDR3 DNA: TGTGCCACCAGGGCCCAACAGGGCCCGAGGGGCAATCAGCCCCAGCATTTT
CDR3 protein: CATRAQQGPRGNQPQHF

J gene: TRBJ1-4
V gene: TRBV6-5
clone size: -
D gene: -
CDR3 DNA: TGTGCCAGCAGTTACAACCAGGGGTCTGAAAAACTGTTTTTT
CDR3 protein: CASSYNQGSEKLFF

J gene: TRBJ2-3
V gene: TRBV6-5
clone size: -
D gene: -
CDR3 DNA: TGTGCCGGGAGTAGGGACACCACAGATACGCAGTATTTT
CDR3 protein: CAGSRDTTDTQYF

J gene: TRBJ2-1
V gene: TRBV7-2
clone size: -
D gene: TRBD2
CDR3 DNA: TGTGCCAGCAGCGTTCTAGCGGGATACTCCGATGAGCAGTTCTTC
CDR3 protein: CASSVLAGYSDEQFF

J gene: TRBJ2-7
V gene: TRBV5-5
clone size: -
D gene: -
CDR3 DNA: TGTGCCAGCAGCTTGTGGGCGGGCCAGGCGTACGAGCAGTACTTC
CDR3 protein: CASSLWAGQAYEQYF

J gene: TRBJ1-5
V gene: TRBV6-4
clone size: -
D gene: -
CDR3 DNA: TGTGCCAGCAGTGTCACAGAGAATCAGCCCCAGCATTTT
CDR3 protein: CASSVTENQPQHF

J gene: TRBJ2-7
V gene: TRBV6-6
clone size: few
D gene: TRBD1
CDR3 DNA: TGTGCCAGCCGCGGACAGGGGGGCTCCTACGAGCAGTACTTC
CDR3 protein: CASRGQGGSYEQYF

J gene: TRBJ1-2
V gene: TRBV3-1/TRBV3-2
clone size: -
D gene: -
CDR3 DNA: TGTGCCAGCAGCCCCCGGGAGGGCGACTATGGCTACACCTTC
CDR3 protein: CASSPREGDYGYTF

J gene: TRBJ1-1
V gene: TRBV5-1
clone size: -
D gene: -
CDR3 DNA: TGCGCCAGCAGCCCCGGACTATGGGGCACTGAAGCTTTCTTT
CDR3 protein: CASSPGLWGTEAFF

J gene: TRBJ1-1
V gene: TRBV5-1
clone size: -
D gene: -
CDR3 DNA: TGCGCCAGCAGCACCTTACCAGGGGAAACTGAAGCTTTCTTT
CDR3 protein: CASSTLPGETEAFF

J gene: TRBJ1-2
V gene: TRBV5-1
clone size: once
D gene: -
CDR3 DNA: TGCGCCAGCAGCTTGGGACTCACAGGATCTAACTATGGCTACACCTTC
CDR3 protein: CASSLGLTGSNYGYTF

J gene: TRBJ1-6
V gene: TRBV5-1
clone size: -
D gene: TRBD1
CDR3 DNA: TGCGCCAGCAGCTATACGGACAGGGGAGGGTCACCCCTCCACTTT
CDR3 protein: CASSYTDRGGSPLHF

J gene: TRBJ2-2
V gene: TRBV27
clone size: -
D gene: -
CDR3 DNA: TGTGCCAGCAGTGCGTACAGTATCCATAGAACCGGGGAGCTGTTTTTT
CDR3 protein: CASSAYSIHRTGELFF

J gene: TRBJ2-7
V gene: TRBV19
clone size: -
D gene: -
CDR3 DNA: TGTGCCTCCTCAGGGCGAGTTTACGAGCAGTACTTC
CDR3 protein: CASSGRVYEQYF

J gene: TRBJ2-3
V gene: TRBV7-8
clone size: -
D gene: -
CDR3 DNA: TGTGCCAGCAGCTCCGTGGGGCGGAATACGCAGTATTTT
CDR3 protein: CASSSVGRNTQYF

J gene: TRBJ1-1
V gene: TRBV7-9
clone size: few
D gene: -
CDR3 DNA: TGTGCCAGCAGCTCTAGCGGGGGCACTGAAGCTTTCTTT
CDR3 protein: CASSSSGGTEAFF

J gene: TRBJ1-5
V gene: TRBV6-6
clone size: -
D gene: -
CDR3 DNA: TGTGCCAGCAGTTACTCGGACACTCAGCCCCAGCATTTT
CDR3 protein: CASSYSDTQPQHF

J gene: TRBJ2-7
V gene: TRBV7-2
clone size: -
D gene: TRBD2
CDR3 DNA: TGTGCCAGCAGCTTCCCCGGGACTAGCCGATCCTACGAGCAGTACTTC
CDR3 protein: CASSFPGTSRSYEQYF

J gene: TRBJ2-1
V gene: TRBV24-1
clone size: -
D gene: TRBD2
CDR3 DNA: TGTGCCACCAGTGATCCTCAAGAGCTAGCGGGGAAAAAGAATGAGCAGTTCTTC
CDR3 protein: CATSDPQELAGKKNEQFF

J gene: TRBJ2-1
V gene: TRBV5-6
clone size: -
D gene: TRBD2
CDR3 DNA: TGTGCCAGCAGCACGACTAGCGCGAGGAATGAGCAGTTCTTC
CDR3 protein: CASSTTSARNEQFF

J gene: TRBJ2-5
V gene: TRBV4-1
clone size: -
D gene: -
CDR3 DNA: TGCGCCAGCAGCCGAATAGCTGCCGTAGAGACCCAGTACTTC
CDR3 protein: CASSRIAAVETQYF

J gene: TRBJ1-1
V gene: TRBV2
clone size: -
D gene: -
CDR3 DNA: TGTGCCAGCACCGGTGGGGCCTGGAACACTGAAGCTTTCTTT
CDR3 protein: CASTGGAWNTEAFF

J gene: TRBJ2-1
V gene: TRBV6-2/TRBV6-3
clone size: -
D gene: -
CDR3 DNA: TGTGCCAGCAGCCAAGACACTGAGCAGTTCTTC
CDR3 protein: CASSQDTEQFF

J gene: TRBJ1-1
V gene: TRBV5-1
clone size: -
D gene: -
CDR3 DNA: TGCGCCAGCTCCCGCCAGGGTCATGGATCGAACACTGAAGCTTTCTTT
CDR3 protein: CASSRQGHGSNTEAFF

J gene: TRBJ1-3
V gene: TRBV6-1
clone size: -
D gene: -
CDR3 DNA: TGTGCCAGCAGTGAAGCGCGTCCTGGAAACACCATATATTTT
CDR3 protein: CASSEARPGNTIYF

J gene: TRBJ2-5
V gene: TRBV7-2
clone size: -
D gene: -
CDR3 DNA: TGTGCCAGCAGCTTTAGGGGTGTGGAGACCCAGTACTTC
CDR3 protein: CASSFRGVETQYF